This T cell receptor (beta chain) was profiled in a study of a mutant IDH1 vaccine in newly diagnosed glioma listed by TCRdb under 2021. As for the study more broadly: Vaccination began 4-6 weeks after radiotherapy alone, or alongside temozolomide cycles in the chemotherapy-containing groups. Of the approximately 33 patients who were treated, about 62% were male and roughly 38% were female, and the mean age was around 40 years. Prior to enrollment, patients had been given standard therapy consisting of radiotherapy alone, temozolomide alone, or radiochemotherapy with temozolomide, with the combination given to most patients. The week-35 safety follow-up took place at visit V12, and the week-47 end of study took place at visit V13. Peripheral blood was collected at six visits: V03 (baseline), V05, V07, V10, V12 and V13. For exploratory analyses, longitudinal TCRB deep sequencing was carried out in about 26 treated patients wherever samples were available.

With regard to this clone: Its binding antigen is unknown. Per-nucleotide qualities are absent, and no much larger clonotype sits a single base away.

The germline V gene yields KGHSH for CDR1 and LQKENI for CDR2. V is cut back by 2 bases and J by 0 bases, with 3 bases in the junction unmatched. The CDR3 measures 17 amino acids from cysteine to phenylalanine. The DNA shown is the 51-base CDR3, in frame from base 1. Taken with the paper, the label for time point translates to: week 35, safety follow-up. Every vaccine dose consisted of 300 ug of a 20-mer mutant IDH1 peptide in Montanide, administered subcutaneously together with topical imiquimod. Patients received eight vaccinations in weeks 1, 3, 5, 7, 11, 15, 19 and 23, corresponding to visits V03 through V10. Newly diagnosed WHO grade 3 or 4 IDH1-mutant astrocytomas showing loss of nuclear ATRX were present in the donors. The samples were drawn from NOA16, a multicentre, single-arm, open-label phase I trial in Germany that tested a mutant IDH1 peptide vaccine in humans for the first time. The DNeasy Blood and Tissue Kit was used to extract genomic DNA from EDTA blood for TCRB sequencing.

Broader findings and caveats from the paper: Pseudoprogression appeared unrelated to alterations in the top peripheral T cell clonotypes detected by TCRB sequencing. The authors noted that analyses of patient blood samples could not be reproduced because of sample limitations. Immune responses induced by the vaccine were seen in more than 85% of patients across multiple MHC alleles. PBMC samples for TCRB deep sequencing were selected based on availability.

Receptor libraries were prepared by the immunoSEQ multiplex PCR assay. Rearranged TCR beta chain sequences were amplified using the hsTCRB Kit according to the manufacturer's protocol. An Illumina MiSeq was used to sequence the TCRB libraries. The paper's processing steps were these. The proprietary platform of the kit vendor was used for demultiplexing, trimming and gene mapping. TCRdb mirrors the immuneACCESS table, restricted to in-frame sequences. Some clones are absent from its copies; in checked studies, under half trace to an unresolved V gene, and the reason for the others is unknown. The DNA gave D and trimming, while V, J and clone size come from that table. The sample table records roughly 38,000 clones; approximately 90% of these occur just once. The ten top clones hold approximately 1.5% of the sample.

The rearranged segments are TRBV18 and TRBJ2-2, and 10 bases in between align with TRBD1. The TCR sequence derives from a man aged 35 to 55 with glioma. Sequenced material: PBMCs, taken from a glioma patient whose treatment included an IDH1 peptide vaccine. The nucleotide sequence reads as follows: TGTGCCAGCTCACCAACCGGGACAGGGGCGAACACCGGGGAGCTGTTTTTT. Translated, it gives CASSPTGTGANTGELFF.